The clone carrying this T cell receptor (beta chain) was seen a few times. No antigen is known for it. These data originate in a study of post-analysis software for immune sequencing data. Across the whole study: Relapsing-remitting, secondary progressive and progressive-relapsing forms of multiple sclerosis all featured among disease courses.

CDR3 length: 10 amino acids. The germline V gene has CDR1 DFQATT and CDR2 SNEGSKA (reference sequence). V was clipped by 2 bases and J by 10 bases, with 6 bases between them. cDNA libraries of TCR beta carried unique molecular identifiers. From around 1 to 10 million T cells, 500,000 or so cDNA molecules were obtained. TCRdb called the PCR reads again in MiXCR, with one record for every CDR3 protein. The sample carries roughly 800,000 distinct CDR3 sequences, roughly 27% recorded once. Overall study results and limits: A handful of TRBV segments, including TRBV5-6, TRBV5-1 and TRBV20-1, were more frequent in patients than controls. Strong co-clustering by F measure linked samples that shared a preparation batch. The study found significantly lower normalized Chao1 diversity in multiple sclerosis patients than in controls.

This receptor was obtained from a girl aged 10 to 17 with multiple sclerosis. The sample comprised blood. This chain links TRBV20-1 with TRBJ2-1, with a tentative D call TRBD2 (5 bases). Written as DNA, the CDR3 is TGCAGTGCTAGATCGGGGGAGCAGTTCTTC. Residues: CSARSGEQFF.